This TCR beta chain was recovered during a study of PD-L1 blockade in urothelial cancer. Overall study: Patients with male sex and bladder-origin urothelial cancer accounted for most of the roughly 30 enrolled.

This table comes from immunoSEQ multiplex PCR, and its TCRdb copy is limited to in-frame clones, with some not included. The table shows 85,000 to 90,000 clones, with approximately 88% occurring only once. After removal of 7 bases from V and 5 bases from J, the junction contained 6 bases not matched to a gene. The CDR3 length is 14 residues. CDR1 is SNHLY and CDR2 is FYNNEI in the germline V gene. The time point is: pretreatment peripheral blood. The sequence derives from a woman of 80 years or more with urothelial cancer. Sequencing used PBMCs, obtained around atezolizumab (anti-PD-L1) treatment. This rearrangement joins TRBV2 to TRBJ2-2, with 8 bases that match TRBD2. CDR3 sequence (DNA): TGTGCCAGCATCCTAGCGGGTAAAACCGGGGAGCTGTTTTTT. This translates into CASILAGKTGELFF.